These 7 T cell receptor beta chains share one sample of origin, sequenced in a study of blood T cell repertoires in COVID-19. The data were produced by immunoSEQ multiplex PCR, yet TCRdb's version contains in-frame clones alone and is incomplete. Of tens of thousands of clones in the sample, roughly 88% were seen once. The source material was peripheral blood. The receptors stem from a human donor in a cohort sampled during active COVID-19.

This chain links TRBV4-1 with TRBJ1-2; D unclear. Germline CDR1 MGHRA, CDR2 YSYEKL. V lost 2 bases and J 4 bases, leaving 14 bases between the germline ends. CDR3 length equals 15 residues. The CDR3 reads CASSQNFGQTYGYTF. The CDR3 DNA reads TGCGCCAGCAGCCAAAATTTTGGGCAGACCTATGGCTACACCTTC.

This rearrangement joins TRBV10-3 to TRBJ2-5, with a tentative D call TRBD2 (5 bases). CDR3 length: 13 residues. V dropped 0 bases and J dropped 5 bases, with 7 bases sitting between them. The V gene's germline CDR1 is ENHRY and CDR2 SYGVKD. DNA for the CDR3: TGTGCCATCAGTGAGTCGAGGGTGGAGACCCAGTACTTC. It codes for CAISESRVETQYF.

The DNA of the CDR3 is TGTGCCAGCAGCGTAGGACTAGCGGGGAACACCGGGGAGCTGTTTTTT. It is translated as CASSVGLAGNTGELFF. V usage is TRBV9 and J usage is TRBJ2-2, with 10 bases fitting TRBD2. This CDR3 region has 16 residues. Germline CDR1 and CDR2: SGDLS and YYNGEE. With V trimmed by 0 bases and J by 1 base, 0 bases remained unmatched.

V and J are TRBV7-2 and TRBJ2-7, with 9 bases lining up with TRBD2. The CDR3 has 15 residues. Trimming removed 1 base from V and 2 bases from J; junction bases left unmatched: 3. From germline, CDR1 is SGHTA and CDR2 FQGNSA. The CDR3 DNA is TGTGCCAGCAGCTTAGGTGGCGGGGGGGCCTACGAGCAGTACTTC. Its translation: CASSLGGGGAYEQYF.

This chain uses TRBV12-3 or TRBV12-4 with TRBJ2-7, with 8 positions matching TRBD2. V lost 5 bases to trimming and J lost 5 bases; unmatched junction nucleotides: 5. The CDR3 length is 13 residues. The CDR3 is CASSQREKDEQYF. The CDR3 DNA reads TGTGCCAGCAGTCAGCGGGAGAAGGACGAGCAGTACTTC.

The CDR3 loop is CASSPKQGHSGYTF. The CDR3 nucleotides read TGTGCCAGCTCACCGAAACAGGGGCATAGCGGCTACACCTTC. The chain employs TRBV18 and TRBJ1-2; 7 bases are shared with TRBD1. V lost 3 bases to trimming and J lost 8 bases; unmatched junction nucleotides: 9. This CDR3 spans 14 amino acids. CDR1 and CDR2 (germline): KGHSH, LQKENI.

The chain has TRBV19 and TRBJ2-1, with TRBD2 as a possible D gene (7 bases). The V gene lost 7 bases and the J gene lost 6 bases, with 19 bases spanning the gap. The germline gives CDR1 LNHDA, CDR2 SQIVND (reference sequence). This CDR3 has 15 residues. The CDR3 region is CASTWRGGPFNEQFF. DNA for the CDR3: TGTGCCAGTACTTGGAGGGGGGGCCCTTTCAATGAGCAGTTCTTC.